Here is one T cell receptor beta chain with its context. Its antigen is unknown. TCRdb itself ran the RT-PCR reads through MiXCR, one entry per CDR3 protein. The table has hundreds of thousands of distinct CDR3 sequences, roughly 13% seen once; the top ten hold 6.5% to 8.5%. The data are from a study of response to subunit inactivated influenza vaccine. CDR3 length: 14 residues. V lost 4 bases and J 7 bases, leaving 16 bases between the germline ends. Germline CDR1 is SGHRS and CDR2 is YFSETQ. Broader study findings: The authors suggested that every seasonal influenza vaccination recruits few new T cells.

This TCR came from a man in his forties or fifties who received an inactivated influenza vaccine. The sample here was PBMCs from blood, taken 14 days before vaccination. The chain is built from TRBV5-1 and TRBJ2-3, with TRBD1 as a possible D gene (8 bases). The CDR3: CASSGGDRSYTQYF. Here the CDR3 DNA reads TGCGCCAGCAGCGGGGGGGACAGGTCGTATACGCAGTATTTT.